The clone carrying this TCR beta chain was detected many times. The sample comes from a study of metastatic and nonmetastatic thyroid tumors. The CDR3 has 13 residues. Germline CDR1 reads MNHEY; CDR2 reads SMNVEV (reference sequence). The V end lost 3 bases, the J end lost 0 bases, and 6 bases lay between the germline ends. Thyroid surgery had not been preceded by any treatment in any patient. TCRdb re-called the PCR reads via MiXCR. Here the sample spans approximately 50,000 clones, approximately 4.1% being singletons. Source material: blood. The V gene is TRBV27, the J gene TRBJ2-7; D is unresolved. This receptor was taken from a female donor with papillary thyroid cancer or a benign thyroid nodule (not recorded which). Some clones in this sample may be carry-over from other donors' samples. The CDR3 coding sequence is TGTGCCAGCAGTTTTGATAGCTCCTACGAGCAGTACTTC. It translates to CASSFDSSYEQYF.